This TCR beta chain was identified in a study of CD8 T cells in Susac syndrome. Findings and caveats of the study: Susac-specific public clones numbered approximately 15 in total CD8+ repertoires (and about 5 in CD8+ TEMRA repertoires).

On this clonotype itself: Its target is unknown.

TEMRA cells were enriched by FACS, and CD4+ and CD8+ T cells were negatively isolated. CDR3 size: 16 residues. Losses at the gene ends were 5 bases for V and 0 bases for J; bases not matched to a gene: 5. With random hexamers, roughly 0.45 to 1 ug RNA was reverse transcribed. MiXCR, run by TCRdb on the immunoSEQ multiplex PCR reads, gives a single entry per CDR3 protein. The data contain approximately 190,000 distinct CDR3 sequences, 85% to 95% of them singletons. V gene TRBV12-3 or TRBV12-4 combines with J gene TRBJ1-4; TRBD1 matches 8 bases. Sequencing input: CD8+ T cells from PBMCs. This TCR derives from a human donor with Susac syndrome. The CDR3 protein is CASSPGGTSTNEKLFF. Written as DNA, the CDR3 is TGTGCCAGCAGTCCAGGGGGCACCTCAACTAATGAAAAACTGTTTTTT.